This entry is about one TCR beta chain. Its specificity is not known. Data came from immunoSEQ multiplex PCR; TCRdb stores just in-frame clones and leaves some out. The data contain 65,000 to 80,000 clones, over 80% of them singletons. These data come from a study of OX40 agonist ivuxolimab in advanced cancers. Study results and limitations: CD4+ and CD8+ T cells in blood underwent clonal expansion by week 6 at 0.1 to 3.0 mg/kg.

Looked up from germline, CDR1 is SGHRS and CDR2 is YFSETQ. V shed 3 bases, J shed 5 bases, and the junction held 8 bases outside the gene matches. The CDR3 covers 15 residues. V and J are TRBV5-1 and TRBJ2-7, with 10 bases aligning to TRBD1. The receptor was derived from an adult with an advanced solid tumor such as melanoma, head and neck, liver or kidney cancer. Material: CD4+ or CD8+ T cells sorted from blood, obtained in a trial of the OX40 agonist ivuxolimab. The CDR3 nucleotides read TGCGCCAGCAGCTCACACCGGGACAGGGGCAACGAGCAGTACTTC. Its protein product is CASSSHRDRGNEQYF.